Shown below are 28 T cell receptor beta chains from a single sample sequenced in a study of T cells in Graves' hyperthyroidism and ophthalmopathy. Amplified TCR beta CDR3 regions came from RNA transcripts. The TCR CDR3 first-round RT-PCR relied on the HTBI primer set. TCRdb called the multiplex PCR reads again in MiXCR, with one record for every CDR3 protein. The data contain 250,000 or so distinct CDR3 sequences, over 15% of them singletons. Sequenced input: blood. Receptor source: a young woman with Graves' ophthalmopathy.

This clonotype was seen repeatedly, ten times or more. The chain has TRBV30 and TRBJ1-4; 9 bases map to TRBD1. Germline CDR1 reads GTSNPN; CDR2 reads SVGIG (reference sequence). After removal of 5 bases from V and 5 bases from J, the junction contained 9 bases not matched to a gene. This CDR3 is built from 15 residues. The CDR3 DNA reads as TGTGCCTGGGATCAGCCCGGGACAGGGAATGAAAAACTGTTTTTT. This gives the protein CAWDQPGTGNEKLFF. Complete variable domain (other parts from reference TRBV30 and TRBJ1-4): SQTIHQWPATLVQPVGSPLSLECTVEGTSNPNLYWYRQAAGRGLQLLFYSVGIGQISSEVPQNLSASRPQDRQFILSSKKLLLSDSGFYLCAWDQPGTGNEKLFFGSGTQLSVL.

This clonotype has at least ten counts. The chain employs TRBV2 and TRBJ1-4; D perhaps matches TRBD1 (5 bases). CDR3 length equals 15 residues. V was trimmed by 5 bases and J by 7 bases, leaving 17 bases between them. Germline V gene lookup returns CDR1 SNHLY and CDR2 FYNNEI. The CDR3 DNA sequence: TGTGCCAGCAGTTCAATAGAAGGGGCCTTTGAAAAACTGTTTTTT. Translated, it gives CASSSIEGAFEKLFF.

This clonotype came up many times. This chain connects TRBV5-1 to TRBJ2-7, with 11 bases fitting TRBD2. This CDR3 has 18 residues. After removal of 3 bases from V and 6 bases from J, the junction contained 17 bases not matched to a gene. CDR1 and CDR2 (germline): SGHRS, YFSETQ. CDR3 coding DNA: TGCGCCAGCAGCTCTACGGTAGCGGGGGGGCCGGTCCCTATCGAGCAGTACTTC. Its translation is CASSSTVAGGPVPIEQYF.

The CDR3 coding sequence is TGTGCCAGCAGCCAAGAAACCACGGGGAACCCTAATGAAAAACTGTTTTTT. Translated: CASSQETTGNPNEKLFF. The J gene is TRBJ1-4, the V gene TRBV14; D gene ambiguous. V lost 0 bases and J lost 3, with 14 bases in between. This CDR3 is 17 amino acids long. CDR1 is SGHDN, CDR2 FVKESK, per germline.

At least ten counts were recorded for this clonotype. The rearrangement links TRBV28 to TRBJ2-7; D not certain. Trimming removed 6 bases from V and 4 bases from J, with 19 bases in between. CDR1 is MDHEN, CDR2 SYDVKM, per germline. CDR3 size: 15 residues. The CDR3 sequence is CASSLSAAGSYEQYF. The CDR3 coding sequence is TGTGCCAGCAGCCTAAGTGCGGCAGGATCATACGAGCAGTACTTC.

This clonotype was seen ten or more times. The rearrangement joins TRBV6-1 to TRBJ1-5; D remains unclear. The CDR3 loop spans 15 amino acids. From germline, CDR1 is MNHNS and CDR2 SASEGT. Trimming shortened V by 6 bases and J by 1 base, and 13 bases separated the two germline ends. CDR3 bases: TGTGCCAGCAGGGAGCGATCAGCGAGCAATCAGCCCCAGCATTTT. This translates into CASRERSASNQPQHF.

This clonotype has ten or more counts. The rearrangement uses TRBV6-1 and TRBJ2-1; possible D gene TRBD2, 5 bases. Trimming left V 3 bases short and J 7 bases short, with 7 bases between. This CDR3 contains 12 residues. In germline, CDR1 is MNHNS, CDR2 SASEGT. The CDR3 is CASSDGRNEQFF. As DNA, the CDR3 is TGTGCCAGCAGTGATGGGAGAAATGAGCAGTTCTTC.

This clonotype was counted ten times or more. The CDR3 DNA reads TGCGCCAGCAGCTTGAGAGCAGGAGACACCGGGGAGCTGTTTTTT. The encoded protein is CASSLRAGDTGELFF. V gene TRBV5-1 combines with J gene TRBJ2-2, with D unclear. In germline, CDR1 is SGHRS, CDR2 YFSETQ. Trimming pared 1 base from V and 3 bases from J, leaving 10 bases between. The CDR3 length is 15 residues.

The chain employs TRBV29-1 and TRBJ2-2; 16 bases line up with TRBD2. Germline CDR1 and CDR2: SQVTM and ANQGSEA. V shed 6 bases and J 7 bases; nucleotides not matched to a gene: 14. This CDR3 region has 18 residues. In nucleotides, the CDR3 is TGCAGCGTCTCCTACCCCGGGACTAGCGGGAGGGCCGGCGGGGAGCTGTTTTTT. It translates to CSVSYPGTSGRAGGELFF.

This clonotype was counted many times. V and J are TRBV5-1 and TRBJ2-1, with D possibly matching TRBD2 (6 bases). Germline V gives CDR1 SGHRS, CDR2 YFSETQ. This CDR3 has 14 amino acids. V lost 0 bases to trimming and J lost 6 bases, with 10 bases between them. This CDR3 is CASSLGDSGNEQFF. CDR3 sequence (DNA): TGCGCCAGCAGCTTGGGTGATAGCGGCAATGAGCAGTTCTTC.

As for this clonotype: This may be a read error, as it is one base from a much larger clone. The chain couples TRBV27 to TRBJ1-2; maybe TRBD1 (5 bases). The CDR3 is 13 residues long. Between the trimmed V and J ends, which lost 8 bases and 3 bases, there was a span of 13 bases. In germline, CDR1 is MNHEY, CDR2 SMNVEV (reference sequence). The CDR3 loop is CASGWDGDYGYTF. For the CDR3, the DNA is TGTGCCAGCGGGTGGGACGGGGACTATGGCTACACCTTC.

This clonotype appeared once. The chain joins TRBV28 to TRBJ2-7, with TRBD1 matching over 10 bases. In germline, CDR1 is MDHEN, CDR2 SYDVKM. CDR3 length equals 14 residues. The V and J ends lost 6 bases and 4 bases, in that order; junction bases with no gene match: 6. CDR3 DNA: TGTGCCAGCAGACCAGACAGGGGGCTATACGAGCAGTACTTC. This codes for CASRPDRGLYEQYF.

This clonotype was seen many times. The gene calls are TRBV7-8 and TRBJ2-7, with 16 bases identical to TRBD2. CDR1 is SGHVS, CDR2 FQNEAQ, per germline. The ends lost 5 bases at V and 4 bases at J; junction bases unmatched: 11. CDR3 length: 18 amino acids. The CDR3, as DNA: TGTGCCAGCAGCGGACCGGGACTAGCGGGAGGGCCAGCGTACGAGCAGTACTTC. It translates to CASSGPGLAGGPAYEQYF.

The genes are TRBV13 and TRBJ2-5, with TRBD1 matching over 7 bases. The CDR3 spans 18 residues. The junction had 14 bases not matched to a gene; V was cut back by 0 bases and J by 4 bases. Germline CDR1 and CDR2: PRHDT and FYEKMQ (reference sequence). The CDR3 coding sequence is TGTGCCAGCAGCTTAGGGGACCAAGACAGGGCCTCACGAGAGACCCAGTACTTC. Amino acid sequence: CASSLGDQDRASRETQYF.

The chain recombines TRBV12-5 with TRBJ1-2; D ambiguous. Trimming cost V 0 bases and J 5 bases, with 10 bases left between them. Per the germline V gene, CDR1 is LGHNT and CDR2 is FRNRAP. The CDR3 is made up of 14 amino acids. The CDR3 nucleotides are TGTGCTAGTGGTTTGGTACAACAGATTTATGGCTACACCTTC. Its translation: CASGLVQQIYGYTF.

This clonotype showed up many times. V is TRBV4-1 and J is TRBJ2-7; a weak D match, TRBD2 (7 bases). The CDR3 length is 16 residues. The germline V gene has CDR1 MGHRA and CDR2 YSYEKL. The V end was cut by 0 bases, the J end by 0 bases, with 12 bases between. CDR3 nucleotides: TGCGCCAGCAGCCAAGATCGAGGGGGGGCCTCCTACGAGCAGTACTTC. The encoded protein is CASSQDRGGASYEQYF.

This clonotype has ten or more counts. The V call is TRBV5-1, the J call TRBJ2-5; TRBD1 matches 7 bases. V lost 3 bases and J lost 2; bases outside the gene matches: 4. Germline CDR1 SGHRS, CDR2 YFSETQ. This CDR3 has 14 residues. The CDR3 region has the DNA TGCGCCAGCAGCTGGACAGGAGTTCAAGAGACCCAGTACTTC. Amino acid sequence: CASSWTGVQETQYF.

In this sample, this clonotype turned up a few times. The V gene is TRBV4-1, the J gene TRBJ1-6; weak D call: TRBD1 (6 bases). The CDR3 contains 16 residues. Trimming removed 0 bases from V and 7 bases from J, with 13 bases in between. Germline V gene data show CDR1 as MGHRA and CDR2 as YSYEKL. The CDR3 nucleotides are TGCGCCAGCAGCCAAGATCCGACAGGATCCAATTCACCCCTCCACTTT. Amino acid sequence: CASSQDPTGSNSPLHF.

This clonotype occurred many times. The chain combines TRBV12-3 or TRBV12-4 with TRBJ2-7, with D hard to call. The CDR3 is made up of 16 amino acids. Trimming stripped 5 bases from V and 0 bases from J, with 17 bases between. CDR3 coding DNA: TGTGCCAGCAGTCTTCCACCCAGCGCGGCCTCCTACGAGCAGTACTTC. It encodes CASSLPPSAASYEQYF.

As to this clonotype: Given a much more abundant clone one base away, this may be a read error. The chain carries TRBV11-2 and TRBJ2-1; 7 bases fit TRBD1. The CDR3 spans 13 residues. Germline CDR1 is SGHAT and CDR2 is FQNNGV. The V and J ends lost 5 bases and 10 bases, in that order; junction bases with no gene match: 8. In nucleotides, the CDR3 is TGTGCCAGCAGCACGGGACAGTCCTACGAGCAGTTCTTC. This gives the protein CASSTGQSYEQFF.

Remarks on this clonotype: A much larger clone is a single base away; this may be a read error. The CDR3 loop reads CAGSLYEITNTGELFF. CDR3 in DNA: TGTGCCGGCAGCTTATATGAGATTACGAACACCGGGGAGCTGTTTTTT. The chain employs TRBV7-9 and TRBJ2-2; D unresolved. The germline gives CDR1 SEHNR, CDR2 FQNEAQ (reference sequence). The CDR3 loop spans 16 amino acids.

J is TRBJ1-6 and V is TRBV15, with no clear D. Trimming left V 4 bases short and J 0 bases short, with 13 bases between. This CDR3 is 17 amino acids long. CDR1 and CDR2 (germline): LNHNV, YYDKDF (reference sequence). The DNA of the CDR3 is TGTGCCACCAGCAACCTTTTGACGACCTCCTATAATTCACCCCTCCACTTT. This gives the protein CATSNLLTTSYNSPLHF.

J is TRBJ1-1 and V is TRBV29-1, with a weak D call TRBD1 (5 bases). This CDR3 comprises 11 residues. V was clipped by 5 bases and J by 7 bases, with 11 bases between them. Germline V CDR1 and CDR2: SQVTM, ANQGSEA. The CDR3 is CSVNTGGEAFF. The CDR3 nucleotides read TGCAGCGTTAATACCGGGGGTGAAGCTTTCTTT.

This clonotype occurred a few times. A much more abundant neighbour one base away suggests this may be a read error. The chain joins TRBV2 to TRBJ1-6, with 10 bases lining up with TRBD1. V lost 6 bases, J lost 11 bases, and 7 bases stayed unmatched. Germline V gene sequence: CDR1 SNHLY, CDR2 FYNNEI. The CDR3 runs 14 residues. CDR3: CASRPGQGSPPLHF. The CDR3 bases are TGTGCCAGCAGACCGGGACAGGGGAGTCCACCCCTCCACTTT. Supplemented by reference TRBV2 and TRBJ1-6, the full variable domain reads EPEVTQTPSHQVTQMGQEVILRCVPISNHLYFYWYRQILGQKVEFLVSFYNNEISEKSEIFDDQFSVERPDGSNFTLKIRSTKLEDSAMYFCASRPGQGSPPLHFGNGTRLTVT.

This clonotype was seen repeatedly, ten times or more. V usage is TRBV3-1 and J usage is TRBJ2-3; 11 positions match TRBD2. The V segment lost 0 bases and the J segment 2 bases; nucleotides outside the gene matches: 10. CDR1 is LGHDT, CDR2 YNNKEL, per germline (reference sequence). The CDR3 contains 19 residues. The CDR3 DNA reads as TGTGCCAGCAGCCAAGATCCGGGCCTAGCGGGGGGCCACACAGATACGCAGTATTTT. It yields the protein CASSQDPGLAGGHTDTQYF.

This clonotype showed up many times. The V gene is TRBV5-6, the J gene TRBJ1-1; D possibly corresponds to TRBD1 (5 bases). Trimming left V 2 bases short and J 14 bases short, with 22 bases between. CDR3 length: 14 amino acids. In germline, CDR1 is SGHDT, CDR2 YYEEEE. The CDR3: CASSFGTYTARWFF. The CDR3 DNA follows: TGTGCCAGCAGCTTTGGGACGTACACTGCAAGATGGTTCTTT.

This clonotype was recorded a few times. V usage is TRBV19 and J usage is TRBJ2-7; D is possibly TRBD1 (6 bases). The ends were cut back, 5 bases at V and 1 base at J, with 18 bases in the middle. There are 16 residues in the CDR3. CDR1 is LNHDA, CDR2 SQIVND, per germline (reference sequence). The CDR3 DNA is TGTGCCAGTAGTCTCCTTTGGGGGACACAATCCTACGAGCAGTACTTC. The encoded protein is CASSLLWGTQSYEQYF.

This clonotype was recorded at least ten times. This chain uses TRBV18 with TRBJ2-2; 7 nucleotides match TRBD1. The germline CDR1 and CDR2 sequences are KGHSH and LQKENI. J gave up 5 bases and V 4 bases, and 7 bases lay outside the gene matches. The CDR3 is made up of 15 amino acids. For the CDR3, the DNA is TGTGCCAGCTCACGTTGGGACAGACAAACCGGGGAGCTGTTTTTT. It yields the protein CASSRWDRQTGELFF.